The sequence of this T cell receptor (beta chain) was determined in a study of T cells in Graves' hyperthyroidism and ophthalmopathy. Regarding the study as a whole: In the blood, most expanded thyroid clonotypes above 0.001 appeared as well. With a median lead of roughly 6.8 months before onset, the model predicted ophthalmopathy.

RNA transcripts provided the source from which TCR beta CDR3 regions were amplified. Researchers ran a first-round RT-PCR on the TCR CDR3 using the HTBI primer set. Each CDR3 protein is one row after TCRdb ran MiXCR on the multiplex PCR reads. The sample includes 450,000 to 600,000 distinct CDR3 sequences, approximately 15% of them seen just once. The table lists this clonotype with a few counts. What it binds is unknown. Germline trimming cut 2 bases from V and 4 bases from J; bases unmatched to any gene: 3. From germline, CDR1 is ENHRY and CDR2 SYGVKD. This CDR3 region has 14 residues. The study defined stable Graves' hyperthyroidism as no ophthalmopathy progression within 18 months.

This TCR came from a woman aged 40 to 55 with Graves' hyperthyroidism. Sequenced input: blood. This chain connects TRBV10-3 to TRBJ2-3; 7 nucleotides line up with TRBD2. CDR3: CAISEGLGADTQYF. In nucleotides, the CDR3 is TGTGCCATCAGTGAGGGACTAGGCGCAGATACGCAGTATTTT.